These 2 T cell receptor beta chains came from one sample sequenced in a study of blood T cell repertoires in COVID-19. TCRdb's copy holds only in-frame clones and misses some; the assay was immunoSEQ multiplex PCR. The data contain 45,000 to 55,000 clones, 90% of them singletons. The material sequenced was peripheral blood. Receptor source: a human donor in a cohort sampled during active COVID-19.

The rearrangement uses TRBV20-1 and TRBJ2-2, with TRBD1 as a possible D gene (6 bases). Trimming cost V 7 bases and J 8 bases, with 11 bases left between them. The CDR3 runs 11 residues. Per the germline V gene, CDR1 is DFQATT and CDR2 is SNEGSKA (reference sequence). The CDR3 DNA reads as TGCAGTGTGAGGGGGATGGGGGAGCTGTTTTTT. This sequence encodes CSVRGMGELFF.

This sequence joins TRBV29-1 and TRBJ1-4; D is uncertain. V was cut by 6 bases and J by 8 bases, with 13 bases left in between. CDR1 and CDR2 from the germline V gene are SQVTM and ANQGSEA. The CDR3 contains 12 residues. As DNA, the CDR3 is TGCAGCGTCGCTGTGGACTACGAAAAACTGTTTTTT. Its protein is CSVAVDYEKLFF.